This T cell receptor (beta chain) was observed in a study of tumor-infiltrating lymphocytes in primary liver carcinoma (dated by TCRdb to the late 2010s). For the wider study: A handful of patients with histopathologically diagnosed primary liver carcinoma underwent surgical resection in China between 2015 and March 2016. Of the five patients (three men and two women, aged 30 to 69 years), four had hepatocellular carcinoma and one had combined HCC and intrahepatic cholangiocarcinoma. Each sample produced roughly 3.65 to 8 million productive TCRbeta reads, and read depth showed no significant difference between tissue types. The five patients had tumors staged T1-T3 N0M0, with maximum diameters ranging from roughly 4 to 10 cm. Technical replicate repertoires showed high reproducibility, with mean shared-clone rates about 0.86 and correlation coefficients above 0.98. TCRbeta repertoire sequencing, expression microarrays and whole-exome sequencing were combined in the study across five regions of each liver tumor, with adjacent normal tissue and blood also included. A total of some 35 specimens from 5 patients went through TCRbeta repertoire sequencing, namely 25 tumor regions, 5 adjacent noncancerous liver tissues and 5 peripheral blood samples. Broad study findings and their caveats: Repertoire overlap was found to be higher between tumor regions (mean roughly 35%) than between tumor-adjacent (approximately 17%) or tumor-blood (14%) pairs, consistent with antigen-driven expansion. Only the TCR beta chain was sequenced, so true repertoire diversity is likely underestimated because unpaired alpha chains were not captured. With just five patients in the study, the authors point out that the findings should be validated in a larger study. Bulk unsorted samples precluded comparing CD4+ and CD8+ T cell repertoires. A significantly larger repertoire fraction was made up by the top 250 clones in tumors than in blood (p = 0.039).

Starting from approximately 500 ng total RNA, TCRbeta-specific cDNA was produced by reverse transcription with a constant-region primer and ProtoScript II reverse transcriptase. Three nested multiplex PCR rounds, following a slightly modified ARM-PCR procedure, were used to build the TCRbeta libraries. Multiplex TRBV1-TRBV30 forward primers and a Cbeta reverse primer were used in the first two PCR rounds, each of which was run for roughly 9 cycles. Sample barcodes and Illumina adapters were added in a final 25-cycle PCR with Deep VentR polymerase. Amplicons of 200-500 bp were gel-purified with a QIAquick gel extraction kit before sequencing. TCRbeta amplicons were sequenced on an Illumina HiSeq 2500 with 250-bp paired-end reads. Concerning the study's data processing: To recover full CDR3 sequences, reads were quality-trimmed using Trimmomatic v0.33 and paired reads were then merged using FLASH v1.2.11. V, D and J germline segments were assigned to the rearranged TCRbeta sequences using MiGEC v1.2.1b. Clonotype statistics and Shannon-Wiener diversity indices were calculated with VDJtools v1.0.0. To reduce sampling bias, subsequent analyses other than the diversity analysis used only the 250 most abundant clonotypes in each sample. TCRdb's own reprocessing of the public reads used fastp at Q25 and MiXCR and kept productive beta chains. A single entry per CDR3 protein holds the most common genes and DNA from its merged rows. These V and J calls derive from TCRdb rather than the authors' analysis. Across this sample there are around 330,000 distinct CDR3 sequences, with about 60% seen only once. Jointly, the top ten make up more than 8.5% of the sample.

As regards this clonotype: Its binding antigen is unknown. The record has no base qualities; no much larger clone is one base away.

Trimmed from V: 8 bases; trimmed from J: 5 bases; junction bases lacking a gene match: 18. The CDR3 contains 18 residues, cysteine and phenylalanine counted. Here the CDR3 DNA is all that survives: 54 bases in frame from base 1. CDR1 is given as MDHEN and CDR2 as SYDVKM, both from the germline V gene. Blood RNA was extracted from unsorted whole blood with TRIzol reagent; germline DNA came from the DNeasy Blood & Tissue kit. Patients had chronic HBV infection and were treatment-naive at sampling. Before surgery, 3 to 4.5 milliliters of peripheral blood were collected into K2EDTA tubes. Rearrangement joined TRBV28 to TRBJ2-7, and 13 bases in between align with TRBD2. The material sequenced was peripheral blood. This clonotype was sampled from a man between 35 and 55 years old with primary liver carcinoma and hepatitis B virus infection. The encoded CDR3 is CASSPGTSGISLNHEQYF. Read as DNA, the sequence is TGTGCCAGCTCCCCCGGGACTAGCGGGATCTCCTTAAACCACGAGCAGTACTTC.